This T cell receptor (beta chain) was sequenced in a study of CD8 T cells in ankylosing spondylitis. Findings of the study overall: Fewer than 10 highly homologous variants made up a TCR beta motif that seemed to typify ankylosing spondylitis blood.

This CDR3 has 12 amino acids. Trimming took 7 bases from V and 5 from J, leaving 12 bases between them. Germline V gene data show CDR1 as SQVTM and CDR2 as ANQGSEA. Each CDR3 protein is one row after TCRdb ran MiXCR on the 5' RACE reads. The sample has over 200,000 distinct CDR3 sequences; about a sixth are singletons. In its sample, this clonotype was seen many times. The antigen is undetermined. This receptor was identified in a male donor with ankylosing spondylitis. This chain connects TRBV29-1 to TRBJ2-1; maybe TRBD1 (5 bases). The specimen sequenced was blood, either unsorted or a sorted T cell fraction (not recorded which). CDR3 coding DNA: TGCAGCGCCTATGGACACCACAATGAGCAGTTCTTC. Translating gives CSAYGHHNEQFF.